The rows below give T cell receptor beta chains drawn from one sample of a study of CD8 T cells in ankylosing spondylitis. TCRdb reanalysed the 5' RACE reads using MiXCR and keeps one entry per CDR3 protein. The sample yields roughly 240,000 distinct CDR3 sequences, roughly 8% seen once. The sample taken for sequencing was blood, either unsorted or a sorted T cell fraction (not recorded which). Every receptor here comes from a female donor with ankylosing spondylitis or in good health (not recorded which). CDR3s include the opening cysteine and the closing phenylalanine or tryptophan. The order of the fields is clone size, D gene, CDR3 length, V gene, J gene, CDR3 DNA, CDR3 protein. D genes are given only for firm matches. Only some rows state a clone size, as once, few, many or a class for expanded clones.

size: many
D: -
length: 15
V: TRBV20-1
J: TRBJ2-1
DNA: TGCAGTGCTGGACAAGGTGGCAACTCCTACAATGAGCAGTTCTTC
CDR3: CSAGQGGNSYNEQFF

size: many
D: -
length: 13
V: TRBV9
J: TRBJ1-1
DNA: TGTGCCAGCAGCGCTCACGTCGGGACTGAAGCTTTCTTT
CDR3: CASSAHVGTEAFF

size: few
D: -
length: 17
V: TRBV11-2
J: TRBJ2-7
DNA: TGTGCCAGCAGCCCCCGGGGTAGCGGCCTCACTTTGGAAGAGCAGTACTTC
CDR3: CASSPRGSGLTLEEQYF

size: -
D: TRBD1
length: 12
V: TRBV12-3/TRBV12-4
J: TRBJ2-7
DNA: TGTGCCAGCAGCTGGGACAGGGGCGAGCAGTACTTC
CDR3: CASSWDRGEQYF

size: few
D: -
length: 12
V: TRBV27
J: TRBJ1-5
DNA: TGTGCCGCGGGGGTGAGAAATCAGCCCCAGCATTTT
CDR3: CAAGVRNQPQHF

size: many
D: -
length: 11
V: TRBV5-4
J: TRBJ2-1
DNA: TGTGCCAGCAGCTTGGATCTTGAGCAGTTCTTC
CDR3: CASSLDLEQFF

size: many
D: -
length: 15
V: TRBV25-1
J: TRBJ2-7
DNA: TGTGCCAGCAGTGACGGAGGTAATTCCCAGGGGGAGCAGTACTTC
CDR3: CASSDGGNSQGEQYF

size: many
D: -
length: 12
V: TRBV6-2/TRBV6-3
J: TRBJ1-1
DNA: TGTGCCAGCAGTTCCCCCTTCGCTGAAGCTTTCTTT
CDR3: CASSSPFAEAFF

size: many
D: -
length: 12
V: TRBV29-1
J: TRBJ2-5
DNA: TGCAGCGCTGAGACACCCGAAGAGACCCAGTACTTC
CDR3: CSAETPEETQYF

size: -
D: -
length: 10
V: TRBV2
J: TRBJ1-1
DNA: TGTGCCAGCAGGAGATACGAAGCTTTCTTT
CDR3: CASRRYEAFF

size: many
D: TRBD2
length: 17
V: TRBV20-1
J: TRBJ2-3
DNA: TGCAGTGCTAGTGGTTTGATGGGGTTAGCGGGAGGAGATACGCAGTATTTT
CDR3: CSASGLMGLAGGDTQYF

size: -
D: TRBD2
length: 16
V: TRBV11-2
J: TRBJ2-7
DNA: TGTGCCAGCAGCTCCCCGGGAGGTGTGAGGTCCTGGGAGCAGTACTTC
CDR3: CASSSPGGVRSWEQYF

size: many
D: -
length: 16
V: TRBV4-3
J: TRBJ2-7
DNA: TGCGCCAGCAGCCAAGATCTTGGCGGGGACTCCTACGAGCAGTACTTC
CDR3: CASSQDLGGDSYEQYF

size: many
D: TRBD1
length: 17
V: TRBV24-1
J: TRBJ2-2
DNA: TGTGCCACCAGTGACTCTACAGGGGCCGCGGGTACCGGGGAGCTGTTTTTT
CDR3: CATSDSTGAAGTGELFF

size: many
D: -
length: 14
V: TRBV5-6
J: TRBJ1-1
DNA: TGTGCCAGCAGCTTACCCAGCAGGGACACTGAAGCTTTCTTT
CDR3: CASSLPSRDTEAFF

size: -
D: -
length: 16
V: TRBV29-1
J: TRBJ2-5
DNA: TGCAGCGTTCCGGGACAGGGTTATAGCGGGACCGAGACCCAGTACTTC
CDR3: CSVPGQGYSGTETQYF

size: many
D: -
length: 14
V: TRBV6-2/TRBV6-3
J: TRBJ1-1
DNA: TGTGCCAGCAGCCGACACGGAGTGGTGGCTGAAGCTTTCTTT
CDR3: CASSRHGVVAEAFF

size: many
D: -
length: 15
V: TRBV3-1
J: TRBJ2-7
DNA: TGTGCCAGCAGCCAAGGGTTAGAGCGCGGGGACGAGCAGTACTTC
CDR3: CASSQGLERGDEQYF

size: many
D: TRBD1
length: 15
V: TRBV2
J: TRBJ1-2
DNA: TGTGCCAGCAGTAACTACGGACAGGGCGCGCGGGGCTACACCTTC
CDR3: CASSNYGQGARGYTF

size: many
D: -
length: 14
V: TRBV7-2
J: TRBJ1-2
DNA: TGTGCCAGCAGCCCGGCGGTACGACCATTTGGCTACACCTTC
CDR3: CASSPAVRPFGYTF

size: many
D: TRBD1
length: 15
V: TRBV20-1
J: TRBJ2-7
DNA: TGCAGTGCTAGAGATCCGGGACAGGGCCCCCACGAGCAGTACTTC
CDR3: CSARDPGQGPHEQYF

size: few
D: -
length: 17
V: TRBV27
J: TRBJ1-5
DNA: TGTGCCAGCAGCCGTTCAAGGGGAATCAATAGCAATCAGCCCCAGCATTTT
CDR3: CASSRSRGINSNQPQHF

size: many
D: -
length: 15
V: TRBV14
J: TRBJ2-1
DNA: TGTGCCAGCAGCCCGTGGGGGAGCTCCTACAATGAGCAGTTCTTC
CDR3: CASSPWGSSYNEQFF

size: many
D: -
length: 14
V: TRBV27
J: TRBJ1-5
DNA: TGTGCCAGCAGAGCGTGGGACAGCAATCAGCCCCAGCATTTT
CDR3: CASRAWDSNQPQHF

size: many
D: TRBD2
length: 15
V: TRBV5-1
J: TRBJ2-4
DNA: TGCGCCAGCAGTCTAGCGGGAGGGCCAGGAAACATTCAGTACTTC
CDR3: CASSLAGGPGNIQYF

size: many
D: -
length: 16
V: TRBV4-3
J: TRBJ2-3
DNA: TGCGCCAGCAGCCAAGAAACGGCTAGCTCGGTGGATACGCAGTATTTT
CDR3: CASSQETASSVDTQYF

size: many
D: TRBD2
length: 17
V: TRBV4-3
J: TRBJ2-4
DNA: TGCGCCAGCAGCCAGTCTAGCGGAAGCCGTCCGGGAAACATTCAGTACTTC
CDR3: CASSQSSGSRPGNIQYF

size: many
D: -
length: 13
V: TRBV20-1
J: TRBJ1-2
DNA: TGCAGTGCCTTCCGGACTGATGTCTATGGCTACACCTTC
CDR3: CSAFRTDVYGYTF

size: many
D: -
length: 13
V: TRBV9
J: TRBJ2-1
DNA: TGTGCCAGCAGCAGGGGGGGGCGAGATGAGCAGTTCTTC
CDR3: CASSRGGRDEQFF

size: many
D: -
length: 12
V: TRBV6-6
J: TRBJ1-2
DNA: TGTGCCAGCAGTCTAGCGGACTATGGCTACACCTTC
CDR3: CASSLADYGYTF

size: few
D: -
length: 11
V: TRBV11-2
J: TRBJ1-1
DNA: TGTGCCAGCAGTTACACAGGTGAAGCTTTCTTT
CDR3: CASSYTGEAFF

size: many
D: -
length: 15
V: TRBV7-8
J: TRBJ2-1
DNA: TGTGCCAGCAGCCACCCTGGGGGGGCAGTGAGTGAGCAGTTCTTC
CDR3: CASSHPGGAVSEQFF

size: many
D: -
length: 16
V: TRBV7-9
J: TRBJ2-1
DNA: TGTGCCAGCAGCCCCCCGACAGGTTTATCCTACAATGAGCAGTTCTTC
CDR3: CASSPPTGLSYNEQFF

size: -
D: TRBD2
length: 14
V: TRBV25-1
J: TRBJ2-7
DNA: TGTGCCAGCAGTGAATTCTATGGGGGGGGCGAGCAGTACTTC
CDR3: CASSEFYGGGEQYF

size: many
D: -
length: 19
V: TRBV6-2/TRBV6-3
J: TRBJ2-7
DNA: TGTGCCAGCAGTTACAGGCTGACGGCCCTTAGACAGGACTACGAGGAGCAGTACTTC
CDR3: CASSYRLTALRQDYEEQYF

size: many
D: TRBD1
length: 15
V: TRBV5-1
J: TRBJ2-5
DNA: TGCGCCAGCCGACTCGGGACAGGGAGAGTAGAGACCCAGTACTTC
CDR3: CASRLGTGRVETQYF

size: many
D: TRBD2
length: 15
V: TRBV6-2/TRBV6-3
J: TRBJ2-2
DNA: TGTGCCAGCAGTTACTGGACTAGCAGCACCGGGGAGCTGTTTTTT
CDR3: CASSYWTSSTGELFF

size: many
D: -
length: 16
V: TRBV28
J: TRBJ2-2
DNA: TGTGCCAGCAGTTTATACGGGCTCCGGAACACCGGGGAGCTGTTTTTT
CDR3: CASSLYGLRNTGELFF

size: many
D: -
length: 12
V: TRBV6-1
J: TRBJ2-2
DNA: TGTGCCAGCTTACAGAGCACCGGGGAGCTGTTTTTT
CDR3: CASLQSTGELFF

size: many
D: TRBD1
length: 16
V: TRBV28
J: TRBJ2-7
DNA: TGTGCCAGCAGCCCCTCAACAGGGGGCTTTCCGTACGAGCAGTACTTC
CDR3: CASSPSTGGFPYEQYF

size: few
D: -
length: 15
V: TRBV7-2
J: TRBJ2-1
DNA: TGTGCCAGCAGCTTAGAGGTCTACTCCTACAATGAGCAGTTCTTC
CDR3: CASSLEVYSYNEQFF